This record covers a single TCR beta chain. How the authors handled the data: Reference gene primer amplification gave estimated nucleated cell counts. TCRdb keeps only in-frame clones here, not all; method: immunoSEQ multiplex PCR. V and J calls and clone size are as listed in that table; D and trimming were resolved from the DNA. The sample lists 45,000 to 70,000 clones; approximately 90% were seen once. The data originate from a study of blood T cell repertoires in COVID-19. At the level of the study: Whether acute or convalescent, the COVID-19 samples came from the United States, Italy and Spain. Sample material is recorded as cDNA or gDNA derived from T cells, B-cell-depleted T cells, or PBMCs.

Germline loops: CDR1 MNHEY, CDR2 SMNVEV (reference sequence). V lost 4 bases, J lost 4 bases, and 6 bases stayed unmatched. The CDR3 has 16 residues. This clonotype was obtained from a woman aged 55-70 years with active or convalescent COVID-19. The chain uses TRBV27 and TRBJ2-3; 12 bases agree with TRBD2. The material sequenced was peripheral blood. CDR3 in amino acids: CASSSPSGRAPDTQYF. For the CDR3, the DNA is TGTGCCAGCAGTTCGCCTAGCGGGAGGGCCCCAGATACGCAGTATTTT.